Following are 19 T cell receptor beta chains from one sample sequenced in a study of blood T cell repertoires in COVID-19 (dated by TCRdb to 2020 to 2022). Library preparation used the immunoSEQ multiplex PCR assay. Entries here come from immuneACCESS through TCRdb and include only in-frame sequences with V and J called. Some clones fail to appear in such tables; in the studies checked, an unresolved V gene covers under half of the shortfall, and the cause of the remainder is unknown. This sample is represented by 150,000 or so clones; about 80% of them were singletons. The biggest ten clones account for approximately 11% of the sample. Sequenced input: PBMCs or T cells enriched from blood (not recorded which). These receptors were taken from a man aged 50-59 years who had recovered from COVID-19.

The CDR3 reads CAISDFYSLSGELFF. The CDR3 nucleotides are TGTGCCATCAGTGATTTTTACAGCTTATCCGGGGAGCTGTTTTTT. V gene TRBV10-3 combines with J gene TRBJ2-2, with D hard to call. CDR1 and CDR2 from the germline V gene are ENHRY and SYGVKD. This CDR3 has 15 residues. The germline V and J ends were trimmed by 3 bases and 6 bases, with 14 bases remaining between them.

The rearrangement uses TRBV24-1 and TRBJ1-2, with D unresolved. Germline lookup yields CDR1 KGHDR and CDR2 SFDVKD. The CDR3 runs to 13 residues. The ends were cut back, 3 bases at V and 7 bases at J, with 11 bases in the middle. The CDR3 DNA reads as TGTGCCACCAGTGATGGGCCAGTACTTGGCTACACCTTC. Residues: CATSDGPVLGYTF.

This clone was found many times. This chain links TRBV2 with TRBJ1-4; D possibly corresponds to TRBD1 (5 bases). Germline-derived CDR1 and CDR2 are SNHLY and FYNNEI. The ends were cut back, 8 bases at V and 6 bases at J, with 16 bases in the middle. The CDR3 length is 14 residues. Written as DNA, the CDR3 is TGTGCCAGCCTTACAAGAGAAGGGGATGAAAAACTGTTTTTT. Its translation is CASLTREGDEKLFF. Based on the CDR3 plus reference TRBV2 and TRBJ1-4, the full variable domain is EPEVTQTPSHQVTQMGQEVILRCVPISNHLYFYWYRQILGQKVEFLVSFYNNEISEKSEIFDDQFSVERPDGSNFTLKIRSTKLEDSAMYFCASLTREGDEKLFFGSGTQLSVL.

The rearrangement links TRBV28 to TRBJ2-3; a possible D gene is TRBD2 (6 bases). V lost 6 bases to trimming and J lost 1 base, with 11 bases between them. Germline CDR1 reads MDHEN; CDR2 reads SYDVKM. CDR3 length: 14 residues. CDR3 sequence: CASRERARTDTQYF. The CDR3 nucleotides read TGTGCCAGCAGGGAGCGGGCTCGCACAGATACGCAGTATTTT. Drawing the rest from reference TRBV28 and TRBJ2-3, the complete variable domain is DVKVTQSSRYLVKRTGEKVFLECVQDMDHENMFWYRQDPGLGLRLIYFSYDVKMKEKGDIPEGYSVSREKKERFSLILESASTNQTSMYLCASRERARTDTQYFGPGTRLTVL.

V usage is TRBV6-4 and J usage is TRBJ2-3; D might be TRBD2 (6 bases). The CDR3 has 13 amino acids. Trimming stripped 4 bases from V and 2 bases from J, with 7 bases between. Germline values: CDR1 MRHNA, CDR2 SNTAGT. The DNA of the CDR3 is TGTGCCAGCAGTGCGGGGGACACAGATACGCAGTATTTT. Its translation: CASSAGDTDTQYF.

V gene TRBV28 combines with J gene TRBJ2-1; the match to TRBD2 covers 7 bases. Germline loops: CDR1 MDHEN, CDR2 SYDVKM. The CDR3 runs to 15 residues. V dropped 3 bases and J dropped 6; count of bases not matched to a gene: 8. The chain's CDR3 is CASSFGGSRGNEQFF. The CDR3 region has the DNA TGTGCCAGCAGTTTCGGCGGGAGCCGCGGCAATGAGCAGTTCTTC.

CDR3 DNA sequence: TGTGCCTGGAGTGGACACCCCAATCAGCCCCAGCATTTT. It encodes CAWSGHPNQPQHF. This chain connects TRBV30 to TRBJ1-5; D ambiguous. CDR1 and CDR2 (germline): GTSNPN, SVGIG (reference sequence). The germline V and J ends were trimmed by 1 base and 3 bases, with 7 bases remaining between them. This CDR3 contains 13 residues.

The rearrangement joins TRBV3-1 (or the pseudogene TRBV3-2) to TRBJ2-1, with a tentative D call TRBD2 (6 bases). CDR3 length: 15 amino acids. Trimming pared 4 bases from V and 1 base from J, leaving 11 bases between. Germline values: CDR1 LGHDT, CDR2 YNNKEL (reference sequence). The CDR3 DNA is TGTGCCAGCAGCCCAAAGCGGGCGTCCTACAATGAGCAGTTCTTC. Protein product: CASSPKRASYNEQFF.

There are a few counts of this clone. The V gene is TRBV28, the J gene TRBJ2-1, with 10 bases that match TRBD2. The CDR3 length is 16 residues. Per germline, CDR1 MDHEN and CDR2 SYDVKM. Trimming took 5 bases from V and 4 from J; bases not matched to a gene: 8. Here the CDR3 DNA reads TGTGCCAGCAGTCCCCGACTAGCGGGTTTATACAATGAGCAGTTCTTC. Its translation: CASSPRLAGLYNEQFF.

The chain has TRBV27 and TRBJ1-5; 8 nucleotides align to TRBD1. After removal of 6 bases from V and 7 bases from J, the junction contained 8 bases not matched to a gene. Germline values: CDR1 MNHEY, CDR2 SMNVEV (reference sequence). CDR3 length: 14 residues. CDR3 DNA sequence: TGTGCCAGCAGAGCCCTGGACAGGGCCCAGCCCCAGCATTTT. Translating gives CASRALDRAQPQHF.

This clone was found once. The J gene is TRBJ2-2, the V gene TRBV7-2; possibly TRBD1 for D (6 bases). V lost 2 bases and J 5 bases, leaving 6 bases between the germline ends. The germline V gene encodes CDR1 SGHTA and CDR2 FQGNSA. CDR3 length: 13 residues. The CDR3 sequence is CASSLQGTGELFF. CDR3 bases: TGTGCCAGCAGCTTACAGGGGACCGGGGAGCTGTTTTTT.

V is TRBV6-1 and J is TRBJ2-1; 10 positions match TRBD2. The CDR3 is made up of 16 amino acids. Germline V gene data show CDR1 as MNHNS and CDR2 as SASEGT. Unmatched junction bases numbered 4, after V lost 3 bases and J lost 2 bases. DNA for the CDR3: TGTGCCAGCAGTGAGCTAGCGGGGGCCGCCTACAATGAGCAGTTCTTC. This sequence encodes CASSELAGAAYNEQFF.

This clone occurred once. This sequence joins TRBV30 and TRBJ2-1, with 12 bases fitting TRBD2. The CDR3 is made up of 15 amino acids. The germline CDR1 and CDR2 sequences are GTSNPN and SVGIG (reference sequence). Trimming cost V 8 bases and J 2 bases; bases outside gene matches: 7. The CDR3 DNA sequence: TGTGCCCGAACTAGCGGGGGGTCCGCCTACAATGAGCAGTTCTTC. Its translation is CARTSGGSAYNEQFF.

The chain uses TRBV7-6 and TRBJ1-6; the D gene is possibly TRBD1 (6 bases). The germline gives CDR1 SGHVS, CDR2 FNYEAQ. V lost 1 base and J 7 bases, leaving 8 bases between the germline ends. The length of the CDR3 is 14 residues. The CDR3 DNA is TGTGCCAGCAGCTTAGGGACAGAGAATTCACCCCTCCACTTT. Its translation is CASSLGTENSPLHF.

This clone was seen ten or more times. The chain employs TRBV18 and TRBJ2-2; TRBD1 is a possible D gene (5 bases). Germline V gene lookup returns CDR1 KGHSH and CDR2 LQKENI. V was cut by 0 bases and J by 4 bases, with 15 bases left in between. This CDR3 region has 17 residues. Here the CDR3 reads CASSPPFAGQGTGELFF. In DNA form, the CDR3 reads TGTGCCAGCTCACCACCGTTCGCAGGGCAGGGCACCGGGGAGCTGTTTTTT.

CDR3 residues: CASSYDGVGHQPQHF. The DNA for the CDR3 is TGTGCCAGCAGTTACGACGGGGTCGGCCATCAGCCCCAGCATTTT. The chain uses TRBV6-5 and TRBJ1-5; D unclear. V was shortened by 2 bases and J by 5 bases, with 13 bases between the two germline ends. CDR1 is MNHEY, CDR2 SVGAGI, per germline. CDR3 length: 15 amino acids.

The rearrangement joins TRBV19 to TRBJ2-3, with TRBD1 matching over 7 bases. The CDR3 extends over 14 amino acids. The junction had 9 bases not matched to a gene; V was cut back by 9 bases and J by 3 bases. The germline gives CDR1 LNHDA, CDR2 SQIVND (reference sequence). For the CDR3, the DNA is TGTGCCAGCTCGACAGGGCCGGAGACAGATACGCAGTATTTT. It is translated as CASSTGPETDTQYF.

This chain links TRBV7-9 with TRBJ1-1; a weak D match, TRBD1 (6 bases). V was clipped by 1 base and J by 7 bases, with 10 bases between them. Germline loops: CDR1 SEHNR, CDR2 FQNEAQ (reference sequence). The CDR3 is 13 residues long. The CDR3 DNA follows: TGTGCCAGCAGCTTAGGGACAGTAGGTGAAGCTTTCTTT. This codes for CASSLGTVGEAFF.

The genes are TRBV6-5 and TRBJ2-1; 10 bases are a match to TRBD2. Unmatched junction bases numbered 3, after V lost 0 bases and J lost 4 bases. The CDR3 loop spans 16 amino acids. The germline V gene encodes CDR1 MNHEY and CDR2 SVGAGI. CDR3 DNA: TGTGCCAGCAGTTACTCCGGACTAGCGGCTTACAATGAGCAGTTCTTC. It specifies CASSYSGLAAYNEQFF.